The next 14 T cell receptor beta chains were all read from a single sample in a study of PD-1 blockade in classical Hodgkin lymphoma. Each patient experienced a relapse that followed autologous stem cell transplantation, and brentuximab vedotin exposure varied. Here immunoSEQ multiplex PCR was the method, and the copy in TCRdb shows in-frame clones only, minus some. The repertoire consists of tens of thousands of clones, with 60% to 75% occurring once and the leading ten covering 2.5% to 3.5%. This sample comprised peripheral blood mononuclear cells (PBMCs), obtained at baseline. These receptor sequences come from a human donor with classical Hodgkin lymphoma.

This clone was seen only once. The CDR3: CASSVQSSYEQYF. The CDR3 DNA reads TGTGCCAGCAGTGTCCAGAGCTCCTACGAGCAGTACTTC. This chain connects TRBV27 to TRBJ2-7; D ambiguous. The V gene lost 5 bases and the J gene lost 0 bases, with 8 bases spanning the gap. CDR1 and CDR2 from the germline V gene are MNHEY and SMNVEV (reference sequence). This CDR3 has 13 residues.

CDR3 nucleotide sequence: TGTGCCAGCAGCTTACGTGCGGGGGGGCGTGGTAATGAGCAGTTCTTC. It yields the protein CASSLRAGGRGNEQFF. The chain joins TRBV7-2 to TRBJ2-1, with TRBD2 matching over 9 bases. Per germline, CDR1 SGHTA and CDR2 FQGNSA. J was trimmed by 7 bases and V by 2 bases; bases with no gene match: 9. This CDR3 has 16 amino acids.

The chain links TRBV11-2 to TRBJ2-7; tentative D call: TRBD2 (7 bases). CDR1 and CDR2 (germline): SGHAT, FQNNGV. V gave up 4 bases and J gave up 2 bases, with 15 bases separating them. This CDR3 has 15 amino acids. CDR3: CASSSPRGAPYEQYF. The CDR3, as DNA: TGTGCCAGCAGCTCCCCCCGGGGGGCCCCCTACGAGCAGTACTTC.

This chain's CDR3 is CASSLGGSYEQYF. DNA of the CDR3: TGTGCCAGCAGTTTAGGGGGTTCCTACGAGCAGTACTTC. The chain uses TRBV28 and TRBJ2-7, with D perhaps given as TRBD1 or TRBD2 (5 bases each). Germline V gene sequence: CDR1 MDHEN, CDR2 SYDVKM. This CDR3 comprises 13 residues. V was pared by 2 bases and J by 1 base, with 6 bases between.

This sequence joins TRBV18 and TRBJ2-1; the D gene is possibly TRBD1 (7 bases). In germline, CDR1 is KGHSH, CDR2 LQKENI. Trimming removed 4 bases at V and 3 bases at J, with 16 bases between. This CDR3 is built from 16 residues. CDR3 bases: TGTGCCAGCTCACAAAAGGCAGGGGGGATCTACAATGAGCAGTTCTTC. Protein: CASSQKAGGIYNEQFF. Combining the CDR3 with reference TRBV18 and TRBJ2-1 gives the whole variable domain NAGVMQNPRHLVRRRGQEARLRCSPMKGHSHVYWYRQLPEEGLKFMVYLQKENIIDESGMPKERFSAEFPKEGPSILRIQQVVRGDSAAYFCASSQKAGGIYNEQFFGPGTRLTVL.

The chain recombines TRBV7-9 with TRBJ1-2; D is unclear. The CDR3 spans 12 residues. CDR1 SEHNR and CDR2 FQNEAQ come from the germline V gene (reference sequence). V was clipped by 1 base and J by 4 bases, with 4 bases between them. CDR3 loop: CASSLESYGYTF. The CDR3 region has the DNA TGTGCCAGCAGCTTAGAGAGCTATGGCTACACCTTC.

This clone has more than one count but fewer than ten. The rearrangement uses TRBV5-4 and TRBJ2-3; weak D call: TRBD2 (6 bases). Germline assignment: CDR1 SGHNT and CDR2 YYREEE (reference sequence). The CDR3 contains 14 residues. V lost 2 bases, J lost 5 bases, and 12 bases lay in between. This chain's CDR3 is CASSFGSGGDTQYF. The CDR3 nucleotides are TGTGCCAGCAGCTTTGGTAGCGGAGGAGATACGCAGTATTTT.

The V gene is TRBV4-3, the J gene TRBJ2-2, with D hard to call. V was pared by 0 bases and J by 2 bases, with 16 bases between. Germline assignment: CDR1 LGHNA and CDR2 YSLEER. The CDR3 covers 18 residues. The CDR3 DNA reads as TGCGCCAGCAGCCAAGAGGTCGGGCAGACTTTAAACACCGGGGAGCTGTTTTTT. Protein: CASSQEVGQTLNTGELFF.

The chain is built from TRBV18 and TRBJ1-1; 8 positions match TRBD1. CDR1 KGHSH and CDR2 LQKENI come from the germline V gene. CDR3 length: 15 residues. The ends lost 3 bases at V and 3 bases at J; junction bases unmatched: 6. The CDR3 protein is CASSPDRGWDTEAFF. CDR3 DNA sequence: TGTGCCAGCTCACCCGACAGGGGATGGGACACTGAAGCTTTCTTT.

V usage is TRBV5-4 and J usage is TRBJ1-2, with TRBD1 as a possible D gene (6 bases). The CDR3 length is 17 residues. Trimming took 1 base from V and 3 from J, leaving 19 bases between them. Germline CDR1 SGHNT, CDR2 YYREEE (reference sequence). CDR3 sequence reads: CASSLSLGQPGDYGYTF. DNA of the CDR3: TGTGCCAGCAGCTTGAGCCTTGGACAGCCCGGGGACTATGGCTACACCTTC. The entire variable domain, with the rest obtained from reference TRBV5-4 and TRBJ1-2, is as follows: ETGVTQSPTHLIKTRGQQVTLRCSSQSGHNTVSWYQQALGQGPQFIFQYYREEENGRGNFPPRFSGLQFPNYSSELNVNALELDDSALYLCASSLSLGQPGDYGYTFGSGTRLTVV.

The CDR3 coding sequence is TGCGCCAGCAGCCAATTCAGGGATTCACCCCTCCACTTT. Translating it yields CASSQFRDSPLHF. The chain carries TRBV4-3 and TRBJ1-6; D might be TRBD1 (5 bases). The germline V and J ends were trimmed by 2 bases and 8 bases, with 7 bases remaining between them. CDR1 is LGHNA and CDR2 is YSLEER in the germline V gene. The CDR3 has 13 residues.

The V and J genes are TRBV2 and TRBJ1-1; no clear D. V was cut by 3 bases and J by 6 bases, with 8 bases left in between. Germline CDR1 reads SNHLY; CDR2 reads FYNNEI. CDR3 length equals 12 residues. This CDR3 reads CASSDWGPEAFF. CDR3 in DNA: TGTGCCAGCAGTGATTGGGGTCCTGAAGCTTTCTTT.

The chain recombines TRBV4-1 with TRBJ2-1, with D hard to call. V shed 0 bases and J shed 8 bases, with 17 bases lying between them. The germline gives CDR1 MGHRA, CDR2 YSYEKL. The CDR3 has 16 amino acids. This chain's CDR3 is CASSQDWILQWDEQFF. Written as DNA, the CDR3 is TGCGCCAGCAGCCAAGATTGGATTCTACAGTGGGATGAGCAGTTCTTC.

This clone was seen a handful of times. This chain links TRBV28 with TRBJ2-7; D is ambiguous. From germline, CDR1 is MDHEN and CDR2 SYDVKM. Deletions cut 2 bases from V and 2 bases from J, with 10 bases between. The CDR3 length is 14 residues. The CDR3 loop is CASSLVGSPYEQYF. CDR3 DNA sequence: TGTGCCAGCAGTTTAGTGGGCTCGCCCTACGAGCAGTACTTC.